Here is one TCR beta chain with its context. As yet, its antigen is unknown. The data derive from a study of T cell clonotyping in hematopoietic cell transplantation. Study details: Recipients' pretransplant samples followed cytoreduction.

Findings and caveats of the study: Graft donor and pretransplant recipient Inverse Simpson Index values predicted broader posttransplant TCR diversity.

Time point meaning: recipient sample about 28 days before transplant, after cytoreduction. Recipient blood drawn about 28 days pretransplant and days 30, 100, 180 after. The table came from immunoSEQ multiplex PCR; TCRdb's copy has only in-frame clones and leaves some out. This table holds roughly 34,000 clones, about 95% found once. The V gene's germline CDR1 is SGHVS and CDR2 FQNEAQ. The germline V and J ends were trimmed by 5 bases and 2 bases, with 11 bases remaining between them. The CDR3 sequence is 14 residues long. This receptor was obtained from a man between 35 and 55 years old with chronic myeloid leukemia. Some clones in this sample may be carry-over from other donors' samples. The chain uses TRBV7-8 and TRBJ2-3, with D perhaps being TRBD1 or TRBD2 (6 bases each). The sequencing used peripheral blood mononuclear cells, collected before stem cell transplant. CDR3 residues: CASSEGGPTDTQYF. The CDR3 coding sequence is TGTGCCAGCAGCGAGGGGGGACCCACAGATACGCAGTATTTT. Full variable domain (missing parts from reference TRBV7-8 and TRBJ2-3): GAGVSQSPRYKVAKRGQDVALRCDPISGHVSLFWYQQALGQGPEFLTYFQNEAQLDKSGLPSDRFFAERPEGSVSTLKIQRTQQEDSAVYLCASSEGGPTDTQYFGPGTRLTVL.